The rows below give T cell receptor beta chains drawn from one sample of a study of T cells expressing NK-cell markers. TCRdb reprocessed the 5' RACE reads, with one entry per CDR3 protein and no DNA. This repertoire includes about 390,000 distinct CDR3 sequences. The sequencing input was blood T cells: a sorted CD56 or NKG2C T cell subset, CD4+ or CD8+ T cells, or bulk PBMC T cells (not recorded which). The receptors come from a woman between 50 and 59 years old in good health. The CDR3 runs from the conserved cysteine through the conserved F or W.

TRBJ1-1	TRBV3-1	CASGRGENTEAFF
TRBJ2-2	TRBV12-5	CAVEGGGPNTGELFF
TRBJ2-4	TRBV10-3	CAISESQSSNIQYF
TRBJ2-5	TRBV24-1	CATSDGLAPQETQYF
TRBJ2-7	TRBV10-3	CAISNRGRYEQYF
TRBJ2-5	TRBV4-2	CASSRGLGETQYF
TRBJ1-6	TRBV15	CATSRSSNSPLHF
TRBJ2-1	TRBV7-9	CASSPASGGRYNEQFF
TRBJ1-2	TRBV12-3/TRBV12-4	CASRHRGGGYTF
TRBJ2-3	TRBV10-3	CATLGTDTQYF
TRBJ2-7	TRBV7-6	CASGVAQPFYEQYF
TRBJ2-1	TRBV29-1	CSVEVRTYNEQFF
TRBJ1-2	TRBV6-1	CASSARDGNYGYTF
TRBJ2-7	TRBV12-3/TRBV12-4	CASSLLRGFGTYEQYF
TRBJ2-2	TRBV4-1	CASSQIGTGGGGELFF
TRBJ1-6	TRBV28	CASSLPFRTGGWSPLHF
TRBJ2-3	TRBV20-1	CSAYGQGWTDTQYF
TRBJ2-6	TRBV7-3	CASSLRRQPGANVLTF
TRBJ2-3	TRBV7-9	CASSLVRLSGRFTDTQYF
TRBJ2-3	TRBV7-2	CASSYGTSGLDTQYF
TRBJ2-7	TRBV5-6	CASSGQATYEQYF
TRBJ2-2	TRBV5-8	CASRRTLTGELFF
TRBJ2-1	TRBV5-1	CASSLVLGVAGVGNEQFF
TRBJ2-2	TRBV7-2	CASNTRAGEDTGELFF
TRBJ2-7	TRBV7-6	CASSPRPGQGNEQYF
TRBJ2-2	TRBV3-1	CASSHQLKNTGELFF
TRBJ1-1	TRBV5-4	CASSQMGLNTEAFF
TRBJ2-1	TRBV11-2	CASSFNRGNEQFF
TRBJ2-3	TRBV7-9	CASSPPVVDTQYF
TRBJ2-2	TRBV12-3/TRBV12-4	CASSPEPRTGDGELFF
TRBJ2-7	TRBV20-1	CSARRDRFYEQYF
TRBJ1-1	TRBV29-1	CSVSARGGVTEAFF
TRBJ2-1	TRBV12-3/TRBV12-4	CASNKAAYNEQFF
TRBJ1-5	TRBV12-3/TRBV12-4	CASSLGRTFNQPQHF
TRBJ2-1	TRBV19	CASTPDRGRAYNEQFF
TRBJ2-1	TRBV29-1	CSVRTSFNEQFF
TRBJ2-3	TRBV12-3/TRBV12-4	CASRGTRRDTDTQYF
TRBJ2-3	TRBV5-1	CASSRPTSGRIIDTQYF
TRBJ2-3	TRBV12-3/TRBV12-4	CASRSLWVGTDTQYF
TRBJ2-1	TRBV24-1	CATSTGLAGGPGGYNEQFF
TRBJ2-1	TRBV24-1	CATSDFSSGTYNEQFF
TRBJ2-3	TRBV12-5	CASGFLTSTDTQYF
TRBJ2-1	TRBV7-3	CASSPTRTSGTIGEQFF
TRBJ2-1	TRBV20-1	CSAGTGDVHEQFF
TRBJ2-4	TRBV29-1	CSARVANIQYF
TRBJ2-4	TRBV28	CASSGGGTLLKNIQYF
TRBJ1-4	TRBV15	CATSTYATNEKLFF
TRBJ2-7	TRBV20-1	CSAGPGGAYEQYF
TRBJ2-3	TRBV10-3	CAISEPSSGMDTQYF
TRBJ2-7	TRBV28	CASIRGGRGEQYF
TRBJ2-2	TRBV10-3	CAINERGETTGELFF
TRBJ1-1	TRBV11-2	CASSFLLRQGGTEAFF
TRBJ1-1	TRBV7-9	CASSSEGARAFF